The T cell receptor beta chain under discussion was sequenced for a study of blood T cell repertoires in COVID-19. Study background: The United States, Italy and Spain provided the acute and convalescent COVID-19 samples.

Only in-frame clones appear in the TCRdb table, and some are missing; sequencing was by immunoSEQ multiplex PCR. The profile shows under 450,000 clones, roughly 92% of them singletons. V lost 0 bases, J lost 6 bases, and 14 bases lay in between. This CDR3 contains 15 residues. The germline V gene encodes CDR1 MNHEY and CDR2 SMNVEV (reference sequence). This clone was detected only once. The V call is TRBV27, the J call TRBJ2-5; weak D call: TRBD2 (6 bases). Specimen: PBMCs or T cells enriched from blood (not recorded which). This clonotype was obtained from a woman aged 40 to 49 who had been exposed to COVID-19. The DNA for the CDR3 is TGTGCCAGCAGTTTATCGGGGGGAGAGCGGAAGACCCAGTACTTC. Translated, it gives CASSLSGGERKTQYF.